This T cell receptor beta chain is drawn from a study of cytomegalovirus exposure and HLA in healthy donors. Study observations and caveats: Available immune exposure information was restricted to CMV serostatus only. Association of 15,000 to 20,000 TCR beta sequences with HLA alleles was found at 0.05 false discovery rate in a later analysis.

The germline CDR1 and CDR2 sequences are SEHNR and FQNEAQ (reference sequence). Trimming cost V 5 bases and J 6 bases, with 17 bases left between them. This CDR3 has 14 residues. This PCR relied on a set of 60 Vbeta primers and 13 Jbeta primers. The repertoire was sequenced with immunoSEQ multiplex PCR; TCRdb's copy has only in-frame clones and lacks some. The top ten clones hold approximately 1% of a sample with about 160,000 clones, around 80% of them seen once. On this clone itself: Its antigen is undetermined.

The clonotype comes from a middle-aged woman in good health and CMV-seronegative. The sequenced sample was PBMCs. The chain links TRBV7-9 to TRBJ2-7; D possibly corresponds to TRBD1 (5 bases). CDR3 sequence (DNA): TGTGCCAGCAGCCCTGACAGACACCACTCCGAGCAGTACTTC. Translation gives CASSPDRHHSEQYF.